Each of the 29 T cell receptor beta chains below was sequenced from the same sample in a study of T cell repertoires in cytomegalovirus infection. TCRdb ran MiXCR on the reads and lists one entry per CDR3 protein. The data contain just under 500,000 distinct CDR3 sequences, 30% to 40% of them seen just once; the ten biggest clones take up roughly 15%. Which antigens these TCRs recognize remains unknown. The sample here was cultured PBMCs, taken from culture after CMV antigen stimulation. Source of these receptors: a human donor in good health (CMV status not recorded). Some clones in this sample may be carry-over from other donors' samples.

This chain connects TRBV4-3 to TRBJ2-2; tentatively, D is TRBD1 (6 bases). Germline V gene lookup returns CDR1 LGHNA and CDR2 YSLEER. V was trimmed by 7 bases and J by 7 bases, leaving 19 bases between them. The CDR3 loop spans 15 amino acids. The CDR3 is CASTWETGLGGELFF. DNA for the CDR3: TGCGCCAGCACCTGGGAGACAGGTTTGGGCGGGGAGCTGTTTTTT.

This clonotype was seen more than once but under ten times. CDR3 coding DNA: TGTGCCAGTAGATCTAGCGGGAGAGCCAATGAGCAGTTCTTC. Residues: CASRSSGRANEQFF. This chain joins TRBV7-2 and TRBJ2-1; 10 bases map to TRBD2. The V and J ends lost 9 bases and 6 bases, in that order; junction bases with no gene match: 8. The CDR3 is 14 residues long. Per germline, CDR1 SGHTA and CDR2 FQGNSA.

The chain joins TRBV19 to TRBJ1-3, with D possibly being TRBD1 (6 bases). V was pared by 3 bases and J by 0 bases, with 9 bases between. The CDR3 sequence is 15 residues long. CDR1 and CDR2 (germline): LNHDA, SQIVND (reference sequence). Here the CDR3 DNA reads TGTGCCAGTAGTATTTCAGGGGTCTCTGGAAACACCATATATTTT. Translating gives CASSISGVSGNTIYF.

CDR3 in amino acids: CASCASGSNEQFF. The CDR3, as DNA: TGTGCCAGCTGCGCTAGCGGGAGCAATGAGCAGTTCTTC. J is TRBJ2-1 and V is TRBV6-1; 10 nucleotides line up with TRBD2. CDR3 length: 13 residues. Germline V gene sequence: CDR1 MNHNS, CDR2 SASEGT. V lost 8 bases and J lost 6; bases outside the gene matches: 4.

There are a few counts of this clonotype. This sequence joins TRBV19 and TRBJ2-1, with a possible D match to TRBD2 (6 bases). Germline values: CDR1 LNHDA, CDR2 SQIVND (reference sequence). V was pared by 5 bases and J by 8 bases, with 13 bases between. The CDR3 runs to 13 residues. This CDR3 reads CASSSDGGYEQFF. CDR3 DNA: TGTGCCAGTAGTTCCGACGGAGGGTATGAGCAGTTCTTC.

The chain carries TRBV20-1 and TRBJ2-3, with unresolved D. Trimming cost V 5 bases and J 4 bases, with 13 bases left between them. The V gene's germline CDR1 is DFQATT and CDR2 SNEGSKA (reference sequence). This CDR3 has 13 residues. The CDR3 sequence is CSALPALSDTQYF. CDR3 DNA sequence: TGCAGTGCTCTCCCAGCGCTATCAGATACGCAGTATTTT.

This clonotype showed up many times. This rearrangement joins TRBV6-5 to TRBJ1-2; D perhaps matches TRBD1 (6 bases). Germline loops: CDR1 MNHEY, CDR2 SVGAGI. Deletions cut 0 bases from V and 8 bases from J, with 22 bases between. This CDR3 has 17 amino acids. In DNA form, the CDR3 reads TGTGCCAGCAGTTACTCGGCCGGGGGCGCAGCGTCGGGGGGCTACACCTTC. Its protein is CASSYSAGGAASGGYTF.

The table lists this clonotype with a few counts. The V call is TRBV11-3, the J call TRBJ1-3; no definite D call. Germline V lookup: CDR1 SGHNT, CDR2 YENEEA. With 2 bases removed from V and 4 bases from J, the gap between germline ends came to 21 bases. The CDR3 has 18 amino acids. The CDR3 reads CASSLISGLEWPGNTIYF. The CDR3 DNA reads TGTGCCAGCAGCTTAATTTCGGGTTTGGAGTGGCCGGGAAACACCATATATTTT.

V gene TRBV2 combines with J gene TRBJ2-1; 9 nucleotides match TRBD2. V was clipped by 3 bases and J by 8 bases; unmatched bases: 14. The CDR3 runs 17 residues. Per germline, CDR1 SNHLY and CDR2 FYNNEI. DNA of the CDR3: TGTGCCAGCAGTGATGAATCGCTAGCGGGATTAGTGTATGAGCAGTTCTTC. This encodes CASSDESLAGLVYEQFF.

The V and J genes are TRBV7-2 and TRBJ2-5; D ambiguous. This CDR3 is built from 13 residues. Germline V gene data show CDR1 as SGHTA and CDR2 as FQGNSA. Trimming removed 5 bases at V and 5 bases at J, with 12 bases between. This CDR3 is CASSPPFGETQYF. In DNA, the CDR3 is TGTGCCAGCAGCCCGCCATTCGGGGAGACCCAGTACTTC.

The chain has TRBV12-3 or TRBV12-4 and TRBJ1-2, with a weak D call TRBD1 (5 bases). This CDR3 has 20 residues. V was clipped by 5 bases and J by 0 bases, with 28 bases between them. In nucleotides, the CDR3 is TGTGCCAGCAGTCCGTACATTTACCCTGGGGGTGTCGGAGCTAACTATGGCTACACCTTC. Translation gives CASSPYIYPGGVGANYGYTF.

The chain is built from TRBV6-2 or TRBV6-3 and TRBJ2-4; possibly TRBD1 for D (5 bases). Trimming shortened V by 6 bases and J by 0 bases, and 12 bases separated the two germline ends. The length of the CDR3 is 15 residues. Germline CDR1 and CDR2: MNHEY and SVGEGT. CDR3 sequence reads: CASSLTDVAKNIQYF. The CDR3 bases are TGTGCCAGCAGCCTGACAGATGTAGCCAAAAACATTCAGTACTTC.

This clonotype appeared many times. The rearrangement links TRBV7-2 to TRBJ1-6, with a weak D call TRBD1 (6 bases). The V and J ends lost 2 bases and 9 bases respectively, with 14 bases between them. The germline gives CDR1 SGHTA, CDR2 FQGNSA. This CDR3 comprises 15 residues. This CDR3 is CASSLYGGQGSPLHF. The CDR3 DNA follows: TGTGCCAGCAGCTTATACGGGGGGCAGGGTTCACCCCTCCACTTT.

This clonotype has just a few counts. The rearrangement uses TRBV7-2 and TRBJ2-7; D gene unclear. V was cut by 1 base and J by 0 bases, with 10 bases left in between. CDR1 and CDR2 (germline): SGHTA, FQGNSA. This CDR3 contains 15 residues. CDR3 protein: CASSLDYRDSYEQYF. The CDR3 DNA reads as TGTGCCAGCAGCTTAGACTACAGAGACTCCTACGAGCAGTACTTC.

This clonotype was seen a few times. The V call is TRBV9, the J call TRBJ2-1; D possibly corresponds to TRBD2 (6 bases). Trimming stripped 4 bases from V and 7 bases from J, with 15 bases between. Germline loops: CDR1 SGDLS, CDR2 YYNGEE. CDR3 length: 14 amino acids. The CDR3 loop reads CASSRGTLGNEQFF. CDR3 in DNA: TGTGCCAGCAGCCGCGGGACCCTGGGGAATGAGCAGTTCTTC.

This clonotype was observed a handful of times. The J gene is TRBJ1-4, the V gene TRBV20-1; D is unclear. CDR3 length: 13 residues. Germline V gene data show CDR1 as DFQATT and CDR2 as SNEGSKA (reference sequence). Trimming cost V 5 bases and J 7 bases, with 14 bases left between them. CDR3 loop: CSAWSPGSEKLFF. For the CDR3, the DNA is TGCAGTGCTTGGAGCCCTGGGAGTGAAAAACTGTTTTTT.

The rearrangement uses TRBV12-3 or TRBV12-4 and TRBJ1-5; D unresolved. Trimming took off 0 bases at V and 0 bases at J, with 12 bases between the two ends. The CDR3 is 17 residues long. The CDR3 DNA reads TGTGCCAGCAGTTTAGCCCGAGGCATCTATAGCAATCAGCCCCAGCATTTT. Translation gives CASSLARGIYSNQPQHF.

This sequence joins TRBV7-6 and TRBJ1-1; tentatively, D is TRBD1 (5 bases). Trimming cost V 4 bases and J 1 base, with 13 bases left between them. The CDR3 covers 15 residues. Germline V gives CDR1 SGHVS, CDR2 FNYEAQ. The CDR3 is CASSSSLGPNTEAFF. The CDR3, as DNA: TGTGCCAGCAGCTCTTCACTGGGACCGAACACTGAAGCTTTCTTT.

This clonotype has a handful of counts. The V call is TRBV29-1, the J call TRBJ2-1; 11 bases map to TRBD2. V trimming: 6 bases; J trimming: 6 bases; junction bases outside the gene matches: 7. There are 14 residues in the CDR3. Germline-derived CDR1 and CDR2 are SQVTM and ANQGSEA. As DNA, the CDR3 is TGCAGCGTGAAAAGGCTAGCGGGAGGCAATGAGCAGTTCTTC. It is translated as CSVKRLAGGNEQFF.

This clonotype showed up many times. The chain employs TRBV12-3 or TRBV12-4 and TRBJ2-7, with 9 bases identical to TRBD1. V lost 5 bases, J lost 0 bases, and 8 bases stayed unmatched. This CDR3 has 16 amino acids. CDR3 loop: CASSPGTGTFSYEQYF. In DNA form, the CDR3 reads TGTGCCAGCAGTCCCGGGACAGGGACCTTCTCCTACGAGCAGTACTTC.

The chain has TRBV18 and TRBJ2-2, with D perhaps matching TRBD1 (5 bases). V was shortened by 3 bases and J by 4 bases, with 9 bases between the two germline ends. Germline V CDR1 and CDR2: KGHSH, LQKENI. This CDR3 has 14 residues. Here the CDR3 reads CASSPRTRTGELFF. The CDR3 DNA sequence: TGTGCCAGCTCACCCCGGACACGCACCGGGGAGCTGTTTTTT. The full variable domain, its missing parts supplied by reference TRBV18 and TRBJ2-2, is NAGVMQNPRHLVRRRGQEARLRCSPMKGHSHVYWYRQLPEEGLKFMVYLQKENIIDESGMPKERFSAEFPKEGPSILRIQQVVRGDSAAYFCASSPRTRTGELFFGEGSRLTVL.

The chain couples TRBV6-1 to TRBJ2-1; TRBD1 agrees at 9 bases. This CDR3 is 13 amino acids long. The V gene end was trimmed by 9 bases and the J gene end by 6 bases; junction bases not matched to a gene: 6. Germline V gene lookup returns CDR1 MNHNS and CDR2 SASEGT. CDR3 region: CASIKTGGNEQFF. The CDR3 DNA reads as TGTGCCAGTATAAAGACAGGGGGCAATGAGCAGTTCTTC.

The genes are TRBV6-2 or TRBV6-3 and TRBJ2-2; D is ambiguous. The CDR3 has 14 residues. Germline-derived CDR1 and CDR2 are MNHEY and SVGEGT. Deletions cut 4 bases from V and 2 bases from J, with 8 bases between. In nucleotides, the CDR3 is TGTGCCAGCAGTTTATACGGAAACACCGGGGAGCTGTTTTTT. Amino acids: CASSLYGNTGELFF.

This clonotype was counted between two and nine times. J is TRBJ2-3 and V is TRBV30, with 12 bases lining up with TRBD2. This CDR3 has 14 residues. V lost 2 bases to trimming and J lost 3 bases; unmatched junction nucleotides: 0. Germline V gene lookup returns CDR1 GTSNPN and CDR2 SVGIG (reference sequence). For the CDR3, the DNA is TGTGCCTGGAGTCTAGCGGGAGGGACAGATACGCAGTATTTT. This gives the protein CAWSLAGGTDTQYF. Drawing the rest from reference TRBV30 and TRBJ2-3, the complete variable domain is SQTIHQWPATLVQPVGSPLSLECTVEGTSNPNLYWYRQAAGRGLQLLFYSVGIGQISSEVPQNLSASRPQDRQFILSSKKLLLSDSGFYLCAWSLAGGTDTQYFGPGTRLTVL.

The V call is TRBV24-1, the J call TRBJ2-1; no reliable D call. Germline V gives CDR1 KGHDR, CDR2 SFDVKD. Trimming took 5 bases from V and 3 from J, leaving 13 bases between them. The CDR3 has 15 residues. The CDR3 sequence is CATSATTTNYNEQFF. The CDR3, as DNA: TGTGCCACCAGTGCTACGACGACGAACTACAATGAGCAGTTCTTC.

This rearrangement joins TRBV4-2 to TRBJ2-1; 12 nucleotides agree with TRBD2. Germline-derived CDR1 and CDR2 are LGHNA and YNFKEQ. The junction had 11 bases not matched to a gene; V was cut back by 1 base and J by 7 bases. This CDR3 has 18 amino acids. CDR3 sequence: CASSQVGLAGGGANEQFF. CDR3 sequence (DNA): TGTGCCAGCAGCCAAGTGGGACTAGCGGGCGGCGGGGCAAATGAGCAGTTCTTC.

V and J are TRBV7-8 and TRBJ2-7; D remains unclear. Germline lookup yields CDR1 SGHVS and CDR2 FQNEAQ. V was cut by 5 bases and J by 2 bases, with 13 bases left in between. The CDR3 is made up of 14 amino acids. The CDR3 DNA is TGTGCCAGCAGCCCCGAAGACACCGCCTACGAGCAGTACTTC. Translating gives CASSPEDTAYEQYF.

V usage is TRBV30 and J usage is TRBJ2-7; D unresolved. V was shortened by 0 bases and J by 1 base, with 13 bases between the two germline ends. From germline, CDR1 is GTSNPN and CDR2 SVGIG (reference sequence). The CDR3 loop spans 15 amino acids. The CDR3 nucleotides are TGTGCCTGGAGTGTTGGGCCCATGACGTCCTACGAGCAGTACTTC. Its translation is CAWSVGPMTSYEQYF.

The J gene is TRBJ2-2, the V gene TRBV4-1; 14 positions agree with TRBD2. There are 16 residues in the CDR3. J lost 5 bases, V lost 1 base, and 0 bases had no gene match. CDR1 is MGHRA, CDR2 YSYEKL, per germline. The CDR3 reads CASSQGTSGRTGELFF. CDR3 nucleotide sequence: TGCGCCAGCAGCCAAGGGACTAGCGGGAGGACCGGGGAGCTGTTTTTT.